These T cell receptor beta chains were read from a single sample in a study of control samples from healthy donors and cancer patients. Method: immunoSEQ multiplex PCR; TCRdb's copy keeps in-frame clones and lacks some. The data show about 61,000 clones, almost 90% seen once. The sequencing input was PBMCs. The receptor set was obtained from a man aged 55 to 69 with colorectal cancer. The CDR3 runs from the conserved cysteine through the conserved F or W. D genes are given only for firm matches. Only some rows state a clone size, as once, few, many or a class for expanded clones.

- TRBJ1-1 - TRBV12-3/TRBV12-4 TGTGCCAGCAGTCAGCGGGGGAACACTGAAGCTTTCTTT CASSQRGNTEAFF
- TRBJ2-2 - TRBV30 TGTGCCTGGAGTCTTTCCGGGGAGCTGTTTTTT CAWSLSGELFF
TRBD1 TRBJ2-1 once TRBV5-5 TGTGCCAGCAGCTTAACCGGGACAGGGGTGCGTAATGAGCAGTTCTTC CASSLTGTGVRNEQFF
- TRBJ2-4 - TRBV12-5 TGTGCTAGTGGTTTGGTAAGGGACGGAGAAATACTAGCCAAAAACATTCAGTACTTC CASGLVRDGEILAKNIQYF
- TRBJ1-4 once TRBV19 TGTGCCAGTAGTGTGGGGGCCGGTGAAAAACTGTTTTTT CASSVGAGEKLFF
- TRBJ1-2 - TRBV4-1 TGCGCCAGCAGCCAAGACTGGGGAATTAACTATGGCTACACCTTC CASSQDWGINYGYTF
- TRBJ2-1 - TRBV7-9 TGTGCCAGCAGCTTAGGACGCGGCGGGGGCCCCTCCTACAATGAGCAGTTCTTC CASSLGRGGGPSYNEQFF
- TRBJ1-5 - TRBV14 TGTGCCAGCAGCCCCCCCCCTCCAAGAAGCAATCAGCCCCAGCATTTT CASSPPPPRSNQPQHF
- TRBJ2-2 - TRBV7-8 TGTGCCAGCAGCTCTCATGGCGGGGAGCTGTTTTTT CASSSHGGELFF
- TRBJ1-5 once TRBV12-3/TRBV12-4 TGTGCCAGCAGCTGGTTAAGCAATCAGCCCCAGCATTTT CASSWLSNQPQHF
- TRBJ1-1 - TRBV14 TGTGCCAGCAGCCAAGATTTTGAGAACACTGAAGCTTTCTTT CASSQDFENTEAFF
TRBD2 TRBJ2-7 - TRBV28 TGTGCCAGCAGTTTAGGCGGGCGGGGGGGTTACGAGCAGTACTTC CASSLGGRGGYEQYF
- TRBJ1-6 - TRBV12-3/TRBV12-4 TGTGCCAGCAGTGGGGGGGCTCATTCACCCCTCCACTTT CASSGGAHSPLHF
- TRBJ2-3 - TRBV2 TGTGCCAGCAGGGGACGGCCCTCAGATACGCAGTATTTT CASRGRPSDTQYF
TRBD1 TRBJ1-1 once TRBV19 TGTGCCAGTATCCCGGGACAGGGCACTGAAGCTTTCTTT CASIPGQGTEAFF
- TRBJ1-3 - TRBV6-6 TGTGCCAGCAGCGAGTCTGGAAACACCATATATTTT CASSESGNTIYF